What follows are 14 T cell receptor beta chains derived from one specimen sequenced in a study of vaccination effects on CD4 cells after COVID-19 (dated by TCRdb to between 2021 and 2022). After more than 9 days of culture, CD4+ T cells were isolated with the EasySep CD4+ T cell isolation kit. Each participant received two doses of an mRNA SARS-CoV-2 vaccine, either BNT162b2 or mRNA-1273. The library was built by means of the immunoSEQ multiplex PCR assay. Not all clones reach the TCRdb copy of this immuneACCESS table, which keeps in-frame sequences only. Checked studies attribute under half of the gap to unresolved V genes and leave the rest unexplained. This sample comprises 72,000 or so clones, roughly 74% of them detected only once. Roughly 2% of the sample goes to the ten largest clones. Antigens for these TCRs are unknown. The source was CD4+ T cells from PBMCs cultured without peptide, collected after COVID-19 vaccination. These receptors were collected from a human donor who received a COVID-19 vaccine.

The chain employs TRBV19 and TRBJ1-4; D unclear. Germline CDR1 reads LNHDA; CDR2 reads SQIVND (reference sequence). The V end lost 5 bases, the J end lost 1 base, and 11 bases lay between the germline ends. The CDR3 sequence is 15 residues long. CDR3 nucleotides: TGTGCCAGTAGTGCGAGGTGGGGAACTAATGAAAAACTGTTTTTT. Its protein product is CASSARWGTNEKLFF.

This clone was detected only once. This chain links TRBV27 with TRBJ1-2, with D hard to call. Germline V gives CDR1 MNHEY, CDR2 SMNVEV (reference sequence). The V end lost 3 bases, the J end lost 0 bases, and 14 bases lay between the germline ends. The CDR3 has 16 residues. The chain's CDR3 is CASSLYGQRANYGYTF. In DNA, the CDR3 is TGTGCCAGCAGTTTGTACGGCCAAAGGGCTAACTATGGCTACACCTTC.

The genes are TRBV5-8 and TRBJ1-1; 10 nucleotides line up with TRBD1. The V segment lost 4 bases and the J segment 6 bases; nucleotides outside the gene matches: 6. This CDR3 is built from 14 residues. Germline CDR1 SGHTS, CDR2 YDEGEE. The CDR3 coding sequence is TGTGCCAGCAGCCCCGACAGGGGGCGGGCTGAAGCTTTCTTT. This codes for CASSPDRGRAEAFF.

The table lists this clone with a count of one. The rearrangement links TRBV6-1 to TRBJ1-2; maybe TRBD1 (6 bases). V gave up 3 bases and J gave up 5 bases, with 16 bases separating them. The germline V gene encodes CDR1 MNHNS and CDR2 SASEGT. CDR3 length: 15 residues. The CDR3 nucleotides read TGTGCCAGCAGTGACGGACAGAGGACCCTATATGGCTACACCTTC. Protein sequence: CASSDGQRTLYGYTF.

This chain uses TRBV3-1 (or the pseudogene TRBV3-2) with TRBJ2-5, with D unresolved. Germline V lookup: CDR1 LGHDT, CDR2 YNNKEL (reference sequence). This CDR3 comprises 11 residues. V was pared by 3 bases and J by 5 bases, with 4 bases between. The CDR3, as DNA: TGTGCCAGCAGCCAGTCGGAGACCCAGTACTTC. Translated, it gives CASSQSETQYF.

In the case of this clone: The same CDR3 also results from other DNA sequences found in this sample. The chain employs TRBV5-4 and TRBJ1-2; the match to TRBD1 covers 7 bases. The CDR3 spans 14 residues. Trimming at V came to 2 bases and at J to 4 bases, leaving 5 bases not matched to a gene. Germline-derived CDR1 and CDR2 are SGHNT and YYREEE (reference sequence). The DNA for the CDR3 is TGTGCCAGCAGCTTAGAGGGGGCCGGCTATGGCTACACCTTC. This sequence encodes CASSLEGAGYGYTF.

The gene calls are TRBV18 and TRBJ1-2; D remains ambiguous. CDR1 and CDR2 from the germline V gene are KGHSH and LQKENI. Trimming took off 0 bases at V and 8 bases at J, with 10 bases between the two ends. The CDR3 extends over 13 amino acids. The CDR3 is CASSPPESGGYTF. CDR3 in DNA: TGTGCCAGCTCACCACCCGAGAGTGGCGGCTACACCTTC.

The genes are TRBV5-5 and TRBJ1-1; 8 nucleotides align to TRBD1. The germline V gene encodes CDR1 SGHKS and CDR2 YYEKEE (reference sequence). Trimming at V came to 3 bases and at J to 1 base, leaving 8 bases not matched to a gene. CDR3 length equals 16 residues. The CDR3 DNA follows: TGTGCCAGCAGCTCCGTGGCGACAGGGGCGAACACTGAAGCTTTCTTT. The encoded protein is CASSSVATGANTEAFF.

The J gene is TRBJ1-1, the V gene TRBV5-6, with D possibly matching TRBD1 (5 bases). This CDR3 is built from 15 residues. CDR1 and CDR2 from the germline V gene are SGHDT and YYEEEE. The V gene lost 4 bases and the J gene lost 4 bases, with 17 bases spanning the gap. CDR3 sequence reads: CASSPLGPGGTEAFF. CDR3 DNA: TGTGCCAGCAGCCCCCTGGGACCTGGCGGCACTGAAGCTTTCTTT. The complete variable domain, with remaining parts taken from reference TRBV5-6 and TRBJ1-1, reads DAGVTQSPTHLIKTRGQQVTLRCSPKSGHDTVSWYQQALGQGPQFIFQYYEEEERQRGNFPDRFSGHQFPNYSSELNVNALLLGDSALYLCASSPLGPGGTEAFFGQGTRLTVV.

The chain combines TRBV27 with TRBJ2-1; TRBD2 matches 16 bases. The CDR3 extends over 19 amino acids. The V segment lost 1 base and the J segment 8 bases; nucleotides outside the gene matches: 11. Germline assignment: CDR1 MNHEY and CDR2 SMNVEV (reference sequence). The CDR3 sequence is CASSLYPSGLAGGTYEQFF. CDR3 coding DNA: TGTGCCAGCAGTTTATACCCGTCGGGACTAGCGGGGGGGACCTATGAGCAGTTCTTC.

This clone came up a few times. V usage is TRBV4-1 and J usage is TRBJ2-5; no clear D gene. Germline CDR1 MGHRA, CDR2 YSYEKL. The CDR3 runs to 14 residues. Trimming cost V 4 bases and J 3 bases, with 12 bases left between them. The CDR3, as DNA: TGCGCCAGCAGCCTGACTTGGACCAAAGAGACCCAGTACTTC. It codes for CASSLTWTKETQYF.

The chain has TRBV19 and TRBJ2-3; 11 positions agree with TRBD1. This CDR3 has 14 residues. The V segment lost 7 bases and the J segment 6 bases; nucleotides outside the gene matches: 6. From germline, CDR1 is LNHDA and CDR2 SQIVND (reference sequence). The CDR3 DNA is TGTGCCAGTACGGACAGGGGGCGGAGGGATACGCAGTATTTT. Protein product: CASTDRGRRDTQYF.

V and J are TRBV27 and TRBJ2-1, with 15 bases matching TRBD2. CDR1 and CDR2 from the germline V gene are MNHEY and SMNVEV (reference sequence). V dropped 4 bases and J dropped 0; count of bases not matched to a gene: 4. The CDR3 length is 18 residues. Written as DNA, the CDR3 is TGTGCCAGCAGTTACAGGACTAGCGGGGGGGCCTCCTACAATGAGCAGTTCTTC. It yields the protein CASSYRTSGGASYNEQFF.

The chain recombines TRBV24-1 with TRBJ2-3, with TRBD2 as a possible D gene (5 bases). The CDR3 contains 17 residues. Trimming took 1 base from V and 0 from J, leaving 13 bases between them. Germline CDR1 and CDR2: KGHDR and SFDVKD. This chain's CDR3 is CATSDLGGGPSTDTQYF. In nucleotides, the CDR3 is TGTGCCACCAGTGATTTAGGAGGCGGGCCAAGCACAGATACGCAGTATTTT.